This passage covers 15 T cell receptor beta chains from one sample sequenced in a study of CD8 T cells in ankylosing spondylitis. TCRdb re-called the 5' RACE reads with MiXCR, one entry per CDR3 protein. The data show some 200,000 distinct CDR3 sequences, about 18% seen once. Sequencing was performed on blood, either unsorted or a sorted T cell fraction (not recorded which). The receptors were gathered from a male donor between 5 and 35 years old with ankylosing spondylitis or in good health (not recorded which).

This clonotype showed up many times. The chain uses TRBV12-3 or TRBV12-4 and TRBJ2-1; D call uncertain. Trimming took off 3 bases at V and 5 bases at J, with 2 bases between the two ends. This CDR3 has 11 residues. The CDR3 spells CASSFDNEQFF. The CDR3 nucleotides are TGTGCCAGCAGTTTTGACAATGAGCAGTTCTTC.

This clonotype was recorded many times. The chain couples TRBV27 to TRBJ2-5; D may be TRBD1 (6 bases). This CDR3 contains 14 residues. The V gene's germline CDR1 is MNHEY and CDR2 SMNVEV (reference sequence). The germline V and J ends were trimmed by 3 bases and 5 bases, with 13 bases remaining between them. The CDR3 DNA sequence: TGTGCCAGCAGTTTTGAAGGGGGTCAGGAGACCCAGTACTTC. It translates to CASSFEGGQETQYF.

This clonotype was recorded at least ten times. Here the CDR3 reads CSVVREGRNEQFF. The CDR3 bases are TGCAGCGTTGTTCGGGAGGGCCGCAATGAGCAGTTCTTC. The genes are TRBV29-1 and TRBJ2-1, with 8 bases aligning to TRBD2. Germline V lookup: CDR1 SQVTM, CDR2 ANQGSEA. After removal of 4 bases from V and 6 bases from J, the junction contained 5 bases not matched to a gene. The CDR3 extends over 13 amino acids.

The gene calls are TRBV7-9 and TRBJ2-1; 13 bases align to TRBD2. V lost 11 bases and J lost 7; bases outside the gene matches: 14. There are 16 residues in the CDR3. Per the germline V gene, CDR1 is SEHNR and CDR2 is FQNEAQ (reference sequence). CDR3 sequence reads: CAGSKPGLAGQNEQFF. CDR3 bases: TGTGCCGGTTCTAAACCGGGACTAGCGGGACAAAATGAGCAGTTCTTC.

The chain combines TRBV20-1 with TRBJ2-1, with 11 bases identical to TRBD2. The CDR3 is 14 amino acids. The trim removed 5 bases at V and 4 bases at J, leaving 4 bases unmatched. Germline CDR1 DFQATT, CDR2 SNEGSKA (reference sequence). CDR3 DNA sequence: TGCAGTGCTCCCGGGACTAGCGGTTACAATGAGCAGTTCTTC. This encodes CSAPGTSGYNEQFF.

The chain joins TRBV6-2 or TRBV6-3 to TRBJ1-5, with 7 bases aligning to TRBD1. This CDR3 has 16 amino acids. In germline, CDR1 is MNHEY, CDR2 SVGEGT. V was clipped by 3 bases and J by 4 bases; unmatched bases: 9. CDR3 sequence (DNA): TGTGCCAGCAGTTATACCGGGACAGCTTTTAATCAGCCCCAGCATTTT. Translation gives CASSYTGTAFNQPQHF.

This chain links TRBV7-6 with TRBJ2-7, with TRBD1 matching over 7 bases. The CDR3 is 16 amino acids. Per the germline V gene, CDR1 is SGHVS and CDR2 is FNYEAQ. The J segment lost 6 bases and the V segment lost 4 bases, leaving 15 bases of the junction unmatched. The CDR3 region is CASSSSIQGESSEQYV. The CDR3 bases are TGTGCCAGCAGCTCCTCGATTCAGGGGGAGAGTTCCGAGCAGTACGTC.

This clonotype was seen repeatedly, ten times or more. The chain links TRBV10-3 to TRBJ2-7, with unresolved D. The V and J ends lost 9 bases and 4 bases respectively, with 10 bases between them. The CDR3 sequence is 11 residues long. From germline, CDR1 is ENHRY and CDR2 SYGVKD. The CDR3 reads CAIGQDYEQYF. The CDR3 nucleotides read TGTGCCATAGGGCAGGATTACGAGCAGTACTTC.

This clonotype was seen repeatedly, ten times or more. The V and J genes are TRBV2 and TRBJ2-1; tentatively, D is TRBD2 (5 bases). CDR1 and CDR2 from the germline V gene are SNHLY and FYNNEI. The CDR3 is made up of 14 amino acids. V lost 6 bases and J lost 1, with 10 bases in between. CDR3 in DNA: TGTGCCAGCAGGGACGGGGATTCCTACAATGAGCAGTTCTTC. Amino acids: CASRDGDSYNEQFF.

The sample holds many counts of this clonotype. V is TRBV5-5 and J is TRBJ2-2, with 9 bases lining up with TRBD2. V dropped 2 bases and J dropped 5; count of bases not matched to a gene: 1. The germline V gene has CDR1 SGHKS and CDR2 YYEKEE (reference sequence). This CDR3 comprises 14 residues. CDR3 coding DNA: TGTGCCAGCAGCTTTGCGGGAGGGACCGGGGAGCTGTTTTTT. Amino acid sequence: CASSFAGGTGELFF.

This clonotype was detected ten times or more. Here the CDR3 reads CASRTLAGSYEQYF. CDR3 nucleotide sequence: TGTGCCAGCAGAACACTAGCGGGGAGCTACGAGCAGTACTTC. This chain links TRBV28 with TRBJ2-7; 10 nucleotides align to TRBD2. There are 14 residues in the CDR3. J gave up 3 bases and V 6 bases, and 5 bases lay outside the gene matches. Germline CDR1 MDHEN, CDR2 SYDVKM.

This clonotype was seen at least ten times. The chain's CDR3 is CASSLVPGRQTQYF. CDR3 coding DNA: TGCGCCAGCAGCTTGGTCCCGGGGAGACAGACCCAGTACTTC. The chain recombines TRBV5-1 with TRBJ2-5, with D possibly matching TRBD2 (5 bases). Trimming stripped 0 bases from V and 6 bases from J, with 12 bases between. The germline gives CDR1 SGHRS, CDR2 YFSETQ. The CDR3 sequence is 14 residues long. The complete variable domain, with remaining parts taken from reference TRBV5-1 and TRBJ2-5, reads KAGVTQTPRYLIKTRGQQVTLSCSPISGHRSVSWYQQTPGQGLQFLFEYFSETQRNKGNFPGRFSGRQFSNSRSEMNVSTLELGDSALYLCASSLVPGRQTQYFGPGTRLLVL.

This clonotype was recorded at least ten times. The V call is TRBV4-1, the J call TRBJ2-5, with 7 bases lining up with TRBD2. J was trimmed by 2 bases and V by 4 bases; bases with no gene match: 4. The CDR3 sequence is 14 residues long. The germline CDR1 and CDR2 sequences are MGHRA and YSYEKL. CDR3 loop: CASSPQAGQETQYF. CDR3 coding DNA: TGCGCCAGCAGCCCACAAGCGGGGCAAGAGACCCAGTACTTC.

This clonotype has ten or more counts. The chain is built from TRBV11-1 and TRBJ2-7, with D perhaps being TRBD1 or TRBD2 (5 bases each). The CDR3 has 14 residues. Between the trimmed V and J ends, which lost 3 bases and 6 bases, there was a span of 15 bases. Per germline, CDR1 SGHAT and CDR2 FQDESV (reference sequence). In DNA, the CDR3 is TGTGCCAGCAGCTTCTCGACGGGGCTGAGCGAGCAGTACTTC. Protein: CASSFSTGLSEQYF. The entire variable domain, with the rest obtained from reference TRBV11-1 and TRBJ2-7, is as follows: EAEVAQSPRYKITEKSQAVAFWCDPISGHATLYWYRQILGQGPELLVQFQDESVVDDSQLPKDRFSAERLKGVDSTLKIQPAELGDSAMYLCASSFSTGLSEQYFGPGTRLTVT.

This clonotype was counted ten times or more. The DNA for the CDR3 is TGTGCCAGCAGCTGGCCCAGGTACAATGAGCAGTTCTTC. Protein product: CASSWPRYNEQFF. The rearrangement uses TRBV7-2 and TRBJ2-1, with D unresolved. V was shortened by 4 bases and J by 4 bases, with 8 bases between the two germline ends. Germline V gene sequence: CDR1 SGHTA, CDR2 FQGNSA. This CDR3 has 13 amino acids.